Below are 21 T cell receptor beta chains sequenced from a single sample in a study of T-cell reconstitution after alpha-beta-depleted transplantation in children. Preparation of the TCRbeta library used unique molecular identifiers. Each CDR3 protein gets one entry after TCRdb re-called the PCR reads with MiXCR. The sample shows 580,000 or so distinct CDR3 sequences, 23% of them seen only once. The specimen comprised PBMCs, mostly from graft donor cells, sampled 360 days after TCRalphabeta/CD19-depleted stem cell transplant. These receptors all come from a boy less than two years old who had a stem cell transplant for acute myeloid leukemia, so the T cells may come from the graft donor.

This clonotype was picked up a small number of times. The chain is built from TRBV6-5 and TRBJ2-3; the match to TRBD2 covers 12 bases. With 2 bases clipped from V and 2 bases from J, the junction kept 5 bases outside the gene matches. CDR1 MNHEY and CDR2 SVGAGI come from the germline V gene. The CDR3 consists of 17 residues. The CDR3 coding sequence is TGTGCCAGCAGTTACGGACTAGCGGGGATAGACACAGATACGCAGTATTTT. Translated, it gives CASSYGLAGIDTDTQYF.

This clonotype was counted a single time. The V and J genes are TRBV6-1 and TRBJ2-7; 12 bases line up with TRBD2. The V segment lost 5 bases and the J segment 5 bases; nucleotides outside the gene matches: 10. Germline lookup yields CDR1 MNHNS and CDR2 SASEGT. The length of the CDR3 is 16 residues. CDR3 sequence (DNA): TGTGCCAGCAGTCCATATTCTAGCGGGGGGGCCCACGAGCAGTACTTC. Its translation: CASSPYSSGGAHEQYF.

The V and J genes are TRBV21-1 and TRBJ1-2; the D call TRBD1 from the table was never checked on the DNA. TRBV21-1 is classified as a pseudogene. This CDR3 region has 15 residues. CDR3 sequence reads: CASSKEFGRGHGYTF. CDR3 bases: TGTGCCAGCAGCAAAGAGTTCGGCAGGGGTCATGGCTACACCTTC.

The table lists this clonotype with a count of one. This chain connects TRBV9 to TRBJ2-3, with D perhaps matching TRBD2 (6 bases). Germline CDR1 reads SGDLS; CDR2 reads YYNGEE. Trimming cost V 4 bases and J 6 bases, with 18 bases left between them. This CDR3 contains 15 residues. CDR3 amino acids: CASSPSGGGFDTQYF. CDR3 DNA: TGTGCCAGCAGCCCCTCCGGGGGAGGTTTCGATACGCAGTATTTT.

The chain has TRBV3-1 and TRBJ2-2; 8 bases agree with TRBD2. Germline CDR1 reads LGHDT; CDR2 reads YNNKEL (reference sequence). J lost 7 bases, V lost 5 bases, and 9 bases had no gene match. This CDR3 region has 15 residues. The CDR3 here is CASSLTSVALGELFF. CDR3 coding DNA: TGTGCCAGCAGCTTGACTAGCGTTGCGCTCGGGGAGCTGTTTTTT.

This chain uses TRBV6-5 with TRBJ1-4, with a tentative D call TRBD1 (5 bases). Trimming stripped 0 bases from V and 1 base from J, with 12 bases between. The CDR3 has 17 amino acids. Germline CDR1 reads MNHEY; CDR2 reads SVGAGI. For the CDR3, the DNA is TGTGCCAGCAGTTACTCGAGGGGACCCTTAACTAATGAAAAACTGTTTTTT. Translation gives CASSYSRGPLTNEKLFF.

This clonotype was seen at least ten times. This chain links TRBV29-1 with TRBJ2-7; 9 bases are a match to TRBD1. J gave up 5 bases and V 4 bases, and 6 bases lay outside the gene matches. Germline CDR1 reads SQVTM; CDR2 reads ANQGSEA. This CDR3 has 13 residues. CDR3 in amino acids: CSVVRDRDHEQYF. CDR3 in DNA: TGCAGCGTTGTCCGGGACAGGGACCACGAGCAGTACTTC.

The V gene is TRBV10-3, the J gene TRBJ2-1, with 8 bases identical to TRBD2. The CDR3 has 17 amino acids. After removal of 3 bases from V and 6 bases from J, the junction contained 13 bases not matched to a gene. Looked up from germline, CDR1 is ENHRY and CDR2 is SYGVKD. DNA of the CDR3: TGTGCCATCAGTGATAGCGGGACGGTCGGCCCACGCAATGAGCAGTTCTTC. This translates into CAISDSGTVGPRNEQFF.

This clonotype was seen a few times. The CDR3 spells CASSFVNGPNTEAFF. CDR3 DNA sequence: TGTGCCAGCAGTTTCGTTAACGGCCCGAACACTGAAGCTTTCTTT. The rearrangement joins TRBV27 to TRBJ1-1; no clear D. The CDR3 covers 15 residues. Germline V gives CDR1 MNHEY, CDR2 SMNVEV (reference sequence). The V end was cut by 3 bases, the J end by 1 base, with 12 bases between.

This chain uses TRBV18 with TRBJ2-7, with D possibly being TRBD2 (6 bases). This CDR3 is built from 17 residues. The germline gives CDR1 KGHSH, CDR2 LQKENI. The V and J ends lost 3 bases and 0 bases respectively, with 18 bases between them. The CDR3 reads CASSPSEVAALSYEQYF. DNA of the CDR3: TGTGCCAGCTCACCCTCTGAAGTAGCGGCCCTCTCCTACGAGCAGTACTTC.

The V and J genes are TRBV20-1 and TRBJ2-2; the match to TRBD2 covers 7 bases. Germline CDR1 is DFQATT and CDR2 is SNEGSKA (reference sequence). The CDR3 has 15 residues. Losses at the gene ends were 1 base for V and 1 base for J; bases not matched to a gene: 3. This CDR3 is CSARAVAGNTGELFF. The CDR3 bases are TGCAGTGCTAGAGCGGTAGCGGGGAACACCGGGGAGCTGTTTTTT.

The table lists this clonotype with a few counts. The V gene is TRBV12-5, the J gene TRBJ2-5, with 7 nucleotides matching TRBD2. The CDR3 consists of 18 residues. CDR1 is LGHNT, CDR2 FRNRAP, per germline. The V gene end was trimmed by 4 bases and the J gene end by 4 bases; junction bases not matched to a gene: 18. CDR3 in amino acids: CASGSYEGTTPIGETQYF. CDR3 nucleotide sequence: TGTGCTAGTGGTTCCTATGAGGGGACTACCCCCATCGGAGAGACCCAGTACTTC.

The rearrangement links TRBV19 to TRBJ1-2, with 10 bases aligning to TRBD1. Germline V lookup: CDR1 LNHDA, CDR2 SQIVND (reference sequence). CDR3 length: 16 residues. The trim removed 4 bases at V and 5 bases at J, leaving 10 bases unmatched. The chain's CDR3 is CASSTRRDRGRYGYTF. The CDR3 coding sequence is TGTGCCAGTAGTACTCGCCGGGACAGGGGACGTTATGGCTACACCTTC.

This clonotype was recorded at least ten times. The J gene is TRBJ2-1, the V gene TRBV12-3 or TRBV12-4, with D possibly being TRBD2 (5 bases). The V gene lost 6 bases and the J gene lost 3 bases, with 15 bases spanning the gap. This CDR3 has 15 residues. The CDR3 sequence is CASSLARRNYNEQFF. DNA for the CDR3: TGTGCCAGCAGCCTAGCACGACGAAACTACAATGAGCAGTTCTTC.

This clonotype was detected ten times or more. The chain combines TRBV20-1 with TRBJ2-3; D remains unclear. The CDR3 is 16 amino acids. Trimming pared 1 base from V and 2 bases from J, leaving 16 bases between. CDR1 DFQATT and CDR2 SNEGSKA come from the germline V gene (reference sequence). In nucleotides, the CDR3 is TGCAGTGCTAGAGCGGTAGGGAACCCCTCCACAGATACGCAGTATTTT. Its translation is CSARAVGNPSTDTQYF.

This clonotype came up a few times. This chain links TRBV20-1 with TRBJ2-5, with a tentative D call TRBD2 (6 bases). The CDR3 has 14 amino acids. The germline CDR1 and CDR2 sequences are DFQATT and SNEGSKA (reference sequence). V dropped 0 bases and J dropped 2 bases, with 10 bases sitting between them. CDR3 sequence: CSAREGDFQETQYF. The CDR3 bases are TGCAGTGCTAGAGAGGGGGACTTTCAAGAGACCCAGTACTTC.

Written as DNA, the CDR3 is TGTGCCAGCAGCTTACCGATGGGGTCGGGCATTCAGTACTTC. This gives the protein CASSLPMGSGIQYF. V is TRBV11-2 and J is TRBJ2-4; D unresolved. Germline CDR1 SGHAT, CDR2 FQNNGV. This CDR3 contains 14 residues. The ends were cut back, 2 bases at V and 9 bases at J, with 14 bases in the middle.

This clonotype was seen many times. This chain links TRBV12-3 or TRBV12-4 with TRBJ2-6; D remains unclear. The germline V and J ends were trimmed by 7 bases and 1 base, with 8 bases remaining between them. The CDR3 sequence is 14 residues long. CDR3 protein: CASTKTSGANVLTF. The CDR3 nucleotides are TGTGCCAGCACCAAGACATCTGGGGCCAACGTCCTGACTTTC.

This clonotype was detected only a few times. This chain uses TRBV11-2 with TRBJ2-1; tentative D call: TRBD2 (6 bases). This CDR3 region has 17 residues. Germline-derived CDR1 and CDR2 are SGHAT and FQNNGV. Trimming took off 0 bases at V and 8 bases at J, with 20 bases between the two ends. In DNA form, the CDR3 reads TGTGCCAGCAGCTTAGAACTGGCGGGACCTGTGATAGATGAGCAGTTCTTC. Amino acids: CASSLELAGPVIDEQFF.

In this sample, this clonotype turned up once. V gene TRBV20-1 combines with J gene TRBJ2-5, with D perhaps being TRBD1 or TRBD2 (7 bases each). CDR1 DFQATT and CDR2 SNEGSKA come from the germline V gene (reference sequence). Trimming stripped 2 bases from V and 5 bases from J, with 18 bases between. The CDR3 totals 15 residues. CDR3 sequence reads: CSARFSRQGGETQYF. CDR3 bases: TGCAGTGCTAGATTCTCCCGACAGGGAGGGGAGACCCAGTACTTC.

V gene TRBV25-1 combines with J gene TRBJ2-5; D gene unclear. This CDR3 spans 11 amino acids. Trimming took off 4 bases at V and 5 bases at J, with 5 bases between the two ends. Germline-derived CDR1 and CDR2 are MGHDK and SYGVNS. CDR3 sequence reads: CASSAGETQYF. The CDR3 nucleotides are TGTGCCAGCAGTGCCGGGGAGACCCAGTACTTC.